This T cell receptor (beta chain) was recorded in a study of vaccination effects on CD4 cells after COVID-19. Background on the study: Peptides at roughly 10 ug/ml and IL-2 at 10 IU/ml were added to some 1.9 million PBMC per well.

This table comes from immunoSEQ multiplex PCR, and its TCRdb copy is limited to in-frame clones, with some not included. This sample carries tens of thousands of clones, around 67% of them seen once, and the ten largest clones take roughly 6%. Isolation of CD4+ T cells took place after less than 12 days of culture. Half-medium exchanges with IL-2 medium took place on days 3 and 7. In regard to this clone: What it binds is unknown.

Sequencing used CD4+ T cells from PBMCs cultured without peptide, obtained before COVID-19 vaccination. This clonotype was sampled from a human donor who received a COVID-19 vaccine.

Written as DNA, the CDR3 is TGTGCCAGCAGTCCTACAGGGGCTAACTATGGCTACACCTTC. It codes for CASSPTGANYGYTF. The gene calls are TRBV28 and TRBJ1-2; TRBD1 aligns across 7 bases. This CDR3 contains 14 residues. The V gene's germline CDR1 is MDHEN and CDR2 SYDVKM. V lost 5 bases, J lost 0 bases, and 3 bases stayed unmatched.